This entry lists 26 T cell receptor beta chains sequenced from one sample in a study of CD8+ T cells in alopecia areata. cDNA reverse transcribed from extracted RNA served as the sequencing template. TCRdb keeps only in-frame clones here, not all; method: immunoSEQ multiplex PCR. The table records over 70,000 clones, around 65% of them present only once. Documented treatment: oral pan-JAK inhibitor, 5-10 mg twice daily. Sample: CD8+ T cells sorted from blood, taken at week 24, from a patient treated with tofacitinib. The receptors come from a human donor with alopecia areata.

V is TRBV28 and J is TRBJ1-5; a weak D match, TRBD1 (5 bases). The V end was cut by 2 bases, the J end by 4 bases, with 21 bases between. Germline V gives CDR1 MDHEN, CDR2 SYDVKM. This CDR3 has 18 amino acids. CDR3 protein: CASSLRSRGGEWNQPQHF. The CDR3 nucleotides are TGTGCCAGCAGTTTAAGGAGTCGGGGGGGTGAATGGAATCAGCCCCAGCATTTT.

The V and J genes are TRBV6-6 and TRBJ1-2; D not certain. V lost 0 bases and J lost 3, with 8 bases in between. The CDR3 loop spans 14 amino acids. Germline V gene lookup returns CDR1 MNHNY and CDR2 SVGAGI (reference sequence). The chain's CDR3 is CASSYSRTDYGYTF. The CDR3, as DNA: TGTGCCAGCAGTTACTCGCGGACCGACTATGGCTACACCTTC.

This clone was seen a handful of times. The chain employs TRBV4-3 and TRBJ2-3, with D unresolved. The V and J ends lost 4 bases and 0 bases respectively, with 5 bases between them. Germline V lookup: CDR1 LGHNA, CDR2 YSLEER. CDR3 length: 13 amino acids. CDR3 residues: CASSPGSTDTQYF. CDR3 bases: TGCGCCAGCAGCCCCGGTAGCACAGATACGCAGTATTTT.

The chain uses TRBV25-1 and TRBJ2-1; 7 bases agree with TRBD2. The CDR3 extends over 15 amino acids. Per germline, CDR1 MGHDK and CDR2 SYGVNS. The V gene end was trimmed by 3 bases and the J gene end by 0 bases; junction bases not matched to a gene: 2. In DNA, the CDR3 is TGTGCCAGCAGTGAGCGGGGGAGCTCCTACAATGAGCAGTTCTTC. This gives the protein CASSERGSSYNEQFF.

This clone was recorded a few times. The chain has TRBV4-3 and TRBJ2-7; D gene ambiguous. Germline CDR1 LGHNA, CDR2 YSLEER. V was pared by 0 bases and J by 0 bases, with 9 bases between. The CDR3 spans 15 residues. The CDR3 DNA reads as TGCGCCAGCAGCCAAGAGTCCCGAGGCTCCTACGAGCAGTACTTC. Its protein product is CASSQESRGSYEQYF.

The chain couples TRBV27 to TRBJ1-2; D unresolved. The CDR3 loop spans 13 amino acids. Trimming took 6 bases from V and 4 from J, leaving 12 bases between them. Germline assignment: CDR1 MNHEY and CDR2 SMNVEV (reference sequence). The CDR3 DNA is TGTGCCAGCAGACGCCTAGGTCTCTATGGCTACACCTTC. Encoded protein: CASRRLGLYGYTF.

The chain couples TRBV5-1 to TRBJ2-2; D assignment may be TRBD1 or TRBD2 (6 bases each). V shed 2 bases and J shed 3 bases, with 11 bases lying between them. Germline-derived CDR1 and CDR2 are SGHRS and YFSETQ. CDR3 length: 15 residues. The CDR3 DNA reads TGCGCCAGCAGCTTTAGGGGGGCTCACACCGGGGAGCTGTTTTTT. The encoded protein is CASSFRGAHTGELFF.

The rearrangement links TRBV29-1 to TRBJ1-1; 10 bases map to TRBD1. Germline V lookup: CDR1 SQVTM, CDR2 ANQGSEA. The CDR3 is 15 amino acids. The ends lost 6 bases at V and 4 bases at J; junction bases unmatched: 11. CDR3 loop: CSVAGTGVFGTEAFF. The CDR3 region has the DNA TGCAGCGTCGCCGGGACAGGGGTTTTTGGCACTGAAGCTTTCTTT.

In its sample, this clone was seen once. This chain joins TRBV29-1 and TRBJ2-4; D call uncertain. V gave up 3 bases and J gave up 10 bases, with 10 bases separating them. Germline-derived CDR1 and CDR2 are SQVTM and ANQGSEA. The CDR3 spans 11 residues. This CDR3 reads CSVEALRIQYF. The CDR3 bases are TGCAGCGTTGAGGCTCTGAGAATTCAGTACTTC.

This chain links TRBV7-9 with TRBJ2-3, with D tentatively TRBD2 (6 bases). V was clipped by 7 bases and J by 1 base, with 18 bases between them. This CDR3 is 16 amino acids long. CDR1 is SEHNR and CDR2 is FQNEAQ in the germline V gene (reference sequence). CDR3 residues: CASTDFGEEGTDTQYF. The CDR3 nucleotides are TGTGCCAGCACCGACTTCGGGGAGGAGGGCACAGATACGCAGTATTTT.

Points on this clone: Other DNA sequences of this sample code for an identical CDR3. This rearrangement joins TRBV6-5 to TRBJ2-3, with no clear D. The CDR3 has 12 amino acids. Germline V gene sequence: CDR1 MNHEY, CDR2 SVGAGI. Trimming left V 4 bases short and J 0 bases short, with 2 bases between. Written as DNA, the CDR3 is TGTGCCAGCAGTTCTAGCACAGATACGCAGTATTTT. Translating gives CASSSSTDTQYF.

Points on this clone: The conserved phenylalanine or tryptophan is not found at the CDR3 terminus, so this likely reflects a read error. Here the CDR3 reads CASSQVGSGGDYGYTL. The DNA for the CDR3 is TGCGCCAGCAGCCAAGTGGGATCAGGGGGCGACTATGGCTACACCCTC. V and J are TRBV4-1 and TRBJ1-2; 8 bases map to TRBD1. Germline V lookup: CDR1 MGHRA, CDR2 YSYEKL. Losses at the gene ends were 1 base for V and 3 bases for J; bases not matched to a gene: 7. This CDR3 is built from 16 residues.

This chain uses TRBV5-4 with TRBJ2-7; 8 nucleotides match TRBD2. Trimming cost V 0 bases and J 2 bases; bases outside gene matches: 7. The CDR3 has 16 amino acids. Germline CDR1 SGHNT, CDR2 YYREEE (reference sequence). CDR3 sequence: CASSLVGLASPYEQYF. The CDR3 DNA reads TGTGCCAGCAGCTTGGTAGGACTAGCCTCGCCCTACGAGCAGTACTTC.

The CDR3 region is CASSVTDNEKLFF. The CDR3 DNA follows: TGTGCCAGCAGCGTCACGGATAATGAAAAACTGTTTTTT. This sequence joins TRBV9 and TRBJ1-4; D is unresolved. In germline, CDR1 is SGDLS, CDR2 YYNGEE. Trimming took 2 bases from V and 4 from J, leaving 6 bases between them. The CDR3 totals 13 residues.

The genes are TRBV27 and TRBJ2-1, with 16 bases lining up with TRBD2. Losses at the gene ends were 5 bases for V and 0 bases for J; bases not matched to a gene: 10. Germline V gene data show CDR1 as MNHEY and CDR2 as SMNVEV (reference sequence). This CDR3 contains 20 residues. CDR3: CASSRQTGLAGGSSYNEQFF. Written as DNA, the CDR3 is TGTGCCAGCAGTCGGCAAACGGGACTAGCGGGAGGGTCCTCCTACAATGAGCAGTTCTTC.

The chain couples TRBV7-8 to TRBJ2-5; D gene ambiguous. The germline gives CDR1 SGHVS, CDR2 FQNEAQ. Trimming shortened V by 2 bases and J by 4 bases, and 14 bases separated the two germline ends. This CDR3 spans 15 amino acids. The CDR3, as DNA: TGTGCCAGCAGCTTAACCGAGGCAGCCCGAGAGACCCAGTACTTC. This codes for CASSLTEAARETQYF. The whole variable domain, filled in from reference TRBV7-8 and TRBJ2-5, reads GAGVSQSPRYKVAKRGQDVALRCDPISGHVSLFWYQQALGQGPEFLTYFQNEAQLDKSGLPSDRFFAERPEGSVSTLKIQRTQQEDSAVYLCASSLTEAARETQYFGPGTRLLVL.

The chain employs TRBV27 and TRBJ2-7, with 8 bases lining up with TRBD2. The CDR3 runs to 13 residues. Losses at the gene ends were 10 bases for V and 5 bases for J; bases not matched to a gene: 10. Germline CDR1 and CDR2: MNHEY and SMNVEV (reference sequence). CDR3 sequence (DNA): TGTGCCACCGGGAGGGGGGAGATCAACGAGCAGTACTTC. It encodes CATGRGEINEQYF.

The J gene is TRBJ1-1, the V gene TRBV5-1; 7 bases are a match to TRBD1. The CDR3 runs to 14 residues. V lost 4 bases to trimming and J lost 7 bases; unmatched junction nucleotides: 10. Germline CDR1 and CDR2: SGHRS and YFSETQ. The chain's CDR3 is CASSLYPGQNEAFF. CDR3 bases: TGCGCCAGCAGCCTTTATCCGGGACAGAATGAAGCTTTCTTT.

The chain has TRBV5-1 and TRBJ1-2, with TRBD1 matching over 9 bases. This CDR3 has 13 amino acids. The V segment lost 2 bases and the J segment 6 bases; nucleotides outside the gene matches: 2. Germline CDR1 is SGHRS and CDR2 is YFSETQ. CDR3 protein: CASSFGQGNGYTF. The CDR3 DNA sequence: TGCGCCAGCAGCTTCGGACAGGGGAATGGCTACACCTTC.

The chain recombines TRBV10-3 with TRBJ2-1; no reliable D call. The CDR3 contains 13 residues. Trimming stripped 0 bases from V and 5 bases from J, with 5 bases between. Germline assignment: CDR1 ENHRY and CDR2 SYGVKD. In DNA, the CDR3 is TGTGCCATCAGTGAGTCATCAGACAATGAGCAGTTCTTC. Translation: CAISESSDNEQFF.

Here the CDR3 reads CASSLTGDLGYTF. The CDR3 DNA follows: TGTGCCAGCAGTCTTACAGGGGATCTTGGCTACACCTTC. The V and J genes are TRBV28 and TRBJ1-2, with 7 bases identical to TRBD1. The CDR3 length is 13 residues. Per the germline V gene, CDR1 is MDHEN and CDR2 is SYDVKM. The V segment lost 5 bases and the J segment 7 bases; nucleotides outside the gene matches: 7.

This clone has just a few counts. The rearrangement joins TRBV7-2 to TRBJ2-1; D perhaps matches TRBD2 (5 bases). V dropped 9 bases and J dropped 6 bases, with 9 bases sitting between them. There are 11 residues in the CDR3. From germline, CDR1 is SGHTA and CDR2 FQGNSA. CDR3: CARHEGNEQFF. The CDR3 nucleotides read TGTGCCAGACATGAGGGCAATGAGCAGTTCTTC.

The V gene is TRBV7-6, the J gene TRBJ2-5; D unclear. Looked up from germline, CDR1 is SGHVS and CDR2 is FNYEAQ. Trimming stripped 2 bases from V and 3 bases from J, with 7 bases between. The length of the CDR3 is 13 residues. CDR3 protein: CASSLNPKETQYF. As DNA, the CDR3 is TGTGCCAGCAGCTTAAACCCTAAAGAGACCCAGTACTTC. Drawing the rest from reference TRBV7-6 and TRBJ2-5, the complete variable domain is GAGVSQSPRYKVTKRGQDVALRCDPISGHVSLYWYRQALGQGPEFLTYFNYEAQQDKSGLPNDRFSAERPEGSISTLTIQRTEQRDSAMYRCASSLNPKETQYFGPGTRLLVL.

V is TRBV4-1 and J is TRBJ1-1, with no clear D. V lost 1 base and J lost 0, with 9 bases in between. CDR1 is MGHRA and CDR2 is YSYEKL in the germline V gene. The CDR3 covers 15 residues. The CDR3 sequence is CASSQGLNLNTEAFF. CDR3 nucleotide sequence: TGCGCCAGCAGCCAAGGGCTAAATCTGAACACTGAAGCTTTCTTT.

A few counts support this clone. This rearrangement joins TRBV7-2 to TRBJ2-1; 12 bases map to TRBD2. The CDR3 totals 17 residues. Germline trimming cut 4 bases from V and 8 bases from J; bases unmatched to any gene: 12. From germline, CDR1 is SGHTA and CDR2 FQGNSA. For the CDR3, the DNA is TGTGCCAGCAGCTCCCCTCTAGCGGGAGGGCCTTTATATGAGCAGTTCTTC. It is translated as CASSSPLAGGPLYEQFF.

V is TRBV27 and J is TRBJ2-7; D possibly corresponds to TRBD2 (6 bases). Germline CDR1 reads MNHEY; CDR2 reads SMNVEV (reference sequence). Trimming pared 1 base from V and 5 bases from J, leaving 15 bases between. The CDR3 is made up of 15 amino acids. CDR3 residues: CASSLLPPGVNEQYF. The CDR3 nucleotides read TGTGCCAGCAGTTTATTGCCACCGGGAGTAAACGAGCAGTACTTC.